Listed below are T cell receptor beta chains from one sample, sequenced in a study of blood T cell repertoires in COVID-19. Sequencing was performed with immunoSEQ multiplex PCR; in TCRdb, only in-frame clones are kept and a portion is missing. In the table there are about 300,000 clones, roughly nine tenths of which are singletons. Material for sequencing was PBMCs or T cells enriched from blood (not recorded which). The receptors here all came from a woman in her twenties or thirties who had recovered from COVID-19. CDR3s include the opening cysteine and the closing phenylalanine or tryptophan. The order of the fields is V gene, J gene, D gene, clone size, CDR3 protein, CDR3 DNA. The D gene is left open where the match is weak. Not all rows give a size; the values are once, few, many and, for expanded clones, a class.

TRBV6-4,TRBJ1-5,-,-,CASSTEGNQPQHF,TGTGCCAGCAGTACAGAGGGAAATCAGCCCCAGCATTTT
TRBV10-3,TRBJ2-7,-,once,CAISESRATYEQYF,TGTGCCATCAGTGAATCCAGGGCCACCTACGAGCAGTACTTC
TRBV19,TRBJ1-2,TRBD1,few,CASRHMVIGQAAHYGYTF,TGTGCCAGTCGTCATATGGTTATTGGACAGGCGGCGCACTATGGCTACACCTTC
TRBV30,TRBJ2-5,-,-,CAWSVLGGETQYF,TGTGCCTGGAGTGTACTGGGGGGAGAGACCCAGTACTTC
TRBV7-9,TRBJ2-7,TRBD1,-,CASSPTGGEYEQYF,TGTGCCAGCAGCCCGACAGGGGGCGAGTACGAGCAGTACTTC
TRBV14,TRBJ2-3,TRBD1,-,CASSPQGADTQYF,TGTGCCAGCAGCCCCCAGGGGGCAGATACGCAGTATTTT
TRBV19,TRBJ2-2,-,once,CASRSGDSPAGELFF,TGTGCCAGTAGATCGGGGGACAGCCCCGCCGGGGAGCTGTTTTTT
TRBV7-9,TRBJ2-3,TRBD1,-,CASSSRGQGGVTDTQYF,TGTGCCAGCAGCTCGAGGGGGCAGGGTGGTGTTACAGATACGCAGTATTTT
TRBV30,TRBJ2-5,TRBD2,once,CAWSVGMSSGYQETQYF,TGTGCCTGGAGTGTAGGAATGTCTAGCGGATATCAAGAGACCCAGTACTTC
TRBV4-1,TRBJ1-2,-,-,CASSQDQGGNYGYTF,TGCGCCAGCAGCCAAGATCAGGGTGGAAACTATGGCTACACCTTC